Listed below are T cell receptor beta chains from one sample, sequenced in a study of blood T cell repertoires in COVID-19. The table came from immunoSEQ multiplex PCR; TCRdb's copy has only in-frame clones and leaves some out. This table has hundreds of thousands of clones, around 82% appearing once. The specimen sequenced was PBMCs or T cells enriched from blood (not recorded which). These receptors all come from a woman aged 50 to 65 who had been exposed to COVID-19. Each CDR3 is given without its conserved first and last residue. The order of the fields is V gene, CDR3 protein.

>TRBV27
ASSLSGGVTEAF
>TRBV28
ASSRLAGGPNEQF
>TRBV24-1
ATRAPGVDTEAF
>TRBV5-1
ASSLEGIETQY
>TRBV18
ASSPGAGVYDEQF
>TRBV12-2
ASRLRRGQSGNTIY
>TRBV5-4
ASRTTRPEPGRPQH
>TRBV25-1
ASSESGSSSLSGNTIY
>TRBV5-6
ASSFAGGTIEQY
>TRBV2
ASSGESAGRGDTQY
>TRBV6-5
ASRLWETSYGYT
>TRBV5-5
ASSLEGGGNYGYT
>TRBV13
ASSLAPTGGETQY
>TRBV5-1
ASSLETGEKGAF
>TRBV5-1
ASSFGTSGPQNTEAF
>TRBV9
ASSSEGRTGNTIY
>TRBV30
AWRRDRVGVSPLH
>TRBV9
ASTGNTEAF
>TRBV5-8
ASSFQGAFGGELF
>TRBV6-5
ASSINPDRKKLY
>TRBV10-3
AISGATLEETQY
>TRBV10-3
AISESTYQPQH
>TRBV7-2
ASSLTSGGLISYNEQF
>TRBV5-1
ASSFPGGNPYNEQF
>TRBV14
ASSPWARRLGGGANVLT
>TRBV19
ASRTTGWGEKLF
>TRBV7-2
ASTPVGGITEAF
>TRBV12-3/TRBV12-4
ASTRDRNTEAF
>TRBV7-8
ASSLERDTEAF
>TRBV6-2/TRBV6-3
ASSYISVTDTQY
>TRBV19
ASSAGTGDHQPQH
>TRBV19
ASSLQGTGAF
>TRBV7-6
ASSSYRGAGETQY
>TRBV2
VNQRQGGTEAF
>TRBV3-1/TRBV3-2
ASSPARPGTGGEKLF
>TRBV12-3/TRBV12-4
ASSAGAGELF
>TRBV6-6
ASSPTKLGLLTSGELF
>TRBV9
ASSVGTSGADTQY
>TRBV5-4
ASNLQGYYGYT
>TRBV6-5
ASSPAGSSYGYT
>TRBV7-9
ASSPLTDSGGYT
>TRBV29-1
SRGAVKGSDPPGFGANVLT
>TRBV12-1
ASSPGTSGGEFADTQY
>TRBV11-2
ASSLGFGGQGAGTEAF
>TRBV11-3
ASSPGGAPTGEQY
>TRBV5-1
ASSFLEVPRETQY
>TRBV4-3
ASSQEVTGKDSPLH
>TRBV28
ASSITGQGNLAF
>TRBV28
ASSFFRGTEAF